This T cell receptor beta chain was recorded in a study of cytomegalovirus exposure and HLA in healthy donors (dated by TCRdb to the late 2010s). Regarding the research as a whole: In an earlier analysis of fewer than 750 of the donors, 250 to 350 Gb of sequence data and roughly 100 million unique TCR beta sequences from 180 million or so T cells were reported. Among roughly 400 genotyped donors of the cohort, an average of around 240,000 unique TCR beta nucleotide sequences were sequenced per donor, roughly 18% of them non-productive. To predict cytomegalovirus infection status, the study brought together high-throughput TCR immunosequencing, statistical association of individual TCRs with disease status, and machine learning. The number of typed donors differed by locus: roughly 629-630 for A, B, C, DRB1 and DQB1; about 520 for DQA1; 606 for DPA1; and some 450 for DPB1. Of the roughly 400 genotyped donors, less than 90% were placed in the genetic ancestry cluster associated with self-reported Caucasian donors. The study was designed to test whether signatures of past pathogen exposure could be identified by cataloging public T cell receptors. The study profiled the T cell repertoires of around 700 subjects by immunosequencing and related them to cytomegalovirus serostatus. Every discovery cohort repertoire had been produced on one sequencing platform. In the later analysis, no new phenotypic data were used to find candidate immune exposures; instead, reliance was placed on TCR beta sequences and their occurrence across donors. In a later genetic analysis, genome-wide SNP genotypes for about 65% of the 666 donors were used, and that subset was treated as a discovery cohort. To study patterns of TCR occurrence, a later analysis re-analyzed previously published TCR beta repertoires from under 750 donors and added high-resolution HLA genotyping. Approximately 310 gigabases of sequencing data and tens of millions of unique TCR sequences were included in an early release covering about 600 HLA-typed donors. Donor age, sex, ethnicity and CMV serostatus were compiled together with the repertoire data. In addition to the first cohort of 666 subjects, a separate validation cohort of 130 or so different subjects was used. About 5 DR-DQ haplotypes were handled as single units for association and clustering, since linkage in the cohort was strong. HLA typing covered class I and class II loci at four-digit resolution. An earlier analysis of some 500 of the donors used high-throughput TCR beta sequencing to judge whether each TCR beta V gene segment behaved as functional or pseudogenic.

Regarding this clone: No antigen is known for it. Base qualities are not at hand, and no much larger clone is one base apart.

Findings and caveats that apply to the study as a whole: In a later analysis, around 17,000 TCR beta sequences were associated with specific HLA alleles at a false discovery rate of 0.05. Immune exposure information for the cohort was limited to CMV serostatus. According to the authors, the approach could potentially be generalized to other disease states and immunological phenotypes. Linkage disequilibrium might explain the correlated functional status among segregating V segments, but an unknown experimental factor could not be ruled out. The cohort was sequenced for TCR beta chains only, and without alpha or paired-chain data the features that could be detected were limited. The study gave a list of 150 to 200 TCR beta chains associated with cytomegalovirus. A group of highly shared sequence variants was considered likely to be a technical artifact of the sequencing pipeline. In a later analysis, HLA-associated TCR beta chains were found to be more clonally expanded and to have lower generation probabilities than equally common non-associated chains. A few of the identified cytomegalovirus-associated TCR beta chains were confirmed in vitro to be specific for cytomegalovirus antigens. Roughly uniform sequencing depth across donors was assumed in presence/absence analyses, although this assumption may not hold. In a later genetic analysis, fewer N-insertions in productive TCRs were reported among donors in an Asian-associated ancestry cluster than the approximately 670-donor mean. Because some donors lacked HLA typing at each locus, the association tests relied only on the typed subset. A later analysis found that TCR association rates varied across HLA loci, with DRB1 alleles showing the most associated TCRs and HLA-C alleles the fewest. According to a later analysis, parvovirus B19, influenza, CMV and Epstein-Barr virus appeared linked to several top co-occurrence clusters. Strong co-occurrence of HLA alleles, especially DR and DQ, made assigning TCR associations to individual alleles difficult. In an earlier analysis of about 600 of the donors, most TCR beta V segments appeared in productive rearrangements about 87% or about 30% of the time, broadly matching IMGT annotations. According to a later analysis, most CMV-associated TCR beta chains appeared to be HLA-restricted, and the HLA associations seemed to be driven largely by CMV exposure. A further reported finding was that TCR beta sequences accurately predicted the HLA-A and HLA-B alleles for most subjects in the first cohort. About 15 rarely observed V segments, including chromosome 9 orphons, were excluded from the earlier analysis of a few hundred of the donors because counts were too low. Cytomegalovirus status was reported to be diagnosed by the classifier with high specificity and sensitivity in both the original and validation cohorts. In a later genetic analysis, a missense DCLRE1C variant was associated with V-gene and J-gene trimming of TCR beta chains, and the association was replicated in an independent cohort. Most TCR sequences were seen in very few donors, while some public TCRs were found in many individuals.

The cohort comprised some 700 healthy bone marrow donors. All cohort members were sampled while nominally healthy, although unrecorded immune exposures were likely present. The donor tested CMV seropositive and was one of the 289 seropositive cohort members. A peripheral blood sample was collected from each donor, and TCR beta sequencing was performed on peripheral blood mononuclear cells. The Qiagen DNeasy Blood Extraction Kit was used to extract genomic DNA from the blood cell samples. The library was produced with the immunoSEQ multiplex PCR assay. The multiplex PCR relied on a mix of 60 forward primers for TCR Vbeta segments and 13 reverse primers for TCR Jbeta segments. The CDR3 region of rearranged TCR beta genes was amplified from genomic DNA by a multiplex PCR assay. The Illumina HiSeq System was used to sequence the amplified TCR beta libraries as 87-base-pair reads. As for how the authors treated the data: Across the roughly 640 repertoires, a later analysis counted 78 million or so unique TCR beta chains, approximately 12 million of which were shared by at least two donors. Raw reads were error-corrected and collapsed into unique sequences with a nearest-neighbor algorithm that merged closely related sequences to remove PCR and sequencing errors. CDR3 sequences were aligned to IMGT reference sequences to assign V, D and J gene segments. Each retained sequence needed at least a six-nucleotide match to both a V gene segment and a J gene segment. Rearrangements were classified as productive when the CDR3 lacked stop codons and remained in frame with V and J, and all other rearrangements were classified as non-productive. Following IMGT convention, CDR3 was defined as the stretch from the second conserved V-encoded cysteine to the conserved J-encoded phenylalanine. The earlier analysis of about 590 of the donors excluded sequences that lacked an unambiguous match to a single V gene segment. In an earlier analysis of more than 500 of the donors, a V segment was called functional when productive rearrangements were above 56.7%, and segregating when the standard deviation between donors exceeded 5%. To diagnose cytomegalovirus status from the catalog of TCR beta chain sequences, a statistical classification framework was built. A later analysis assigned V and J genes by comparing TCR nucleotide sequences with IMGT/GENE-DB human TR gene sequences. In a later analysis, CDR3 sequences and most-parsimonious VDJ recombination scenarios were assigned using the TCRdist pipeline. A later analysis defined each TCR beta chain by its CDR3 amino acid sequence plus V-gene family, and excluded reads lacking a unique V-gene family. To address suspected cross-contamination and a sequencing artifact, a later analysis removed 450 to 700 highly shared, low-generation-probability nucleotide sequences. A later analysis calculated a clonal expansion index for each public chain from normalized within-repertoire ranks of inferred template counts. A later analysis computed generation probabilities with a VDJ recombination model fitted to out-of-frame rearrangements, and checked the results against IGoR. In a later analysis, TCR-TCR, TCR-HLA and TCR-CMV co-occurrence was scored with hypergeometric tests, and a repertoire-size bias correction was applied to TCR pairs. False discovery rates were estimated in a later analysis by permuting HLA or CMV assignments 20 times. In a later analysis, co-occurring TCRs were grouped using DBSCAN, and TCRdist sequence similarity was added for clustering within HLA-allele-positive subsets. Repertoires with fewer than 30,000 or more than 120,000 public chains, plus five repertoires with anomalous nucleotide sharing, were excluded from co-occurrence clustering. The table comes from immuneACCESS by way of TCRdb, which keeps in-frame sequences with V and J called. Part of the clones is missing from these tables; in studies checked, under half for an unresolved V gene and the rest for unknown reasons. V and J calls and clone size are those listed in that table; D and trimming were worked out from the DNA. Here the sample has around 120,000 clones; 80% occur a single time. The leading ten clones occupy 7.5% to 9% of the sample.

Sequenced sample: PBMCs. This sequence originates from a female donor in good health and CMV-seropositive.

The CDR3 is CASSGEFYEQYF. The nucleotides are TGTGCCAGCAGTGGGGAGTTCTACGAGCAGTACTTC. Recombination joined TRBV2 with TRBJ2-7; a tentative D match to TRBD2 spans 5 bases. V and J are truncated by 4 bases and 3 bases respectively, leaving an intervening sequence of 7 bases. The germline V gene provides CDR1 SNHLY and CDR2 FYNNEI. From cysteine to phenylalanine, the CDR3 is 12 amino acids long. Here the CDR3 DNA is all that survives: 36 bases in frame from base 1. The variable domain in full, with residues beyond the CDR3 obtained from the reference TRBV2 and TRBJ2-7 genes, is EPEVTQTPSHQVTQMGQEVILRCVPISNHLYFYWYRQILGQKVEFLVSFYNNEISEKSEIFDDQFSVERPDGSNFTLKIRSTKLEDSAMYFCASSGEFYEQYFGPGTRLTVT.